This TCR beta chain originates from a study of T cell responses to AZD1222 COVID-19 vaccine. Findings and caveats of the study: After the peak T cell response, and only then, were repertoires sampled. Baseline testing showed seropositivity in only five or six AZD1222 recipients.

Assay used: immunoSEQ multiplex PCR; TCRdb lists only in-frame clones, some missing. The sample has about 85,000 clones, approximately 91% seen once. V was shortened by 2 bases and J by 0 bases, with 23 bases between the two germline ends. This CDR3 is 20 amino acids long. CDR1 and CDR2 from the germline V gene are MNHNS and SASEGT. Concerning this clone: Antigen unknown.

Material: peripheral blood, obtained on day 0 of AZD1222 vaccination. The chain recombines TRBV6-1 with TRBJ1-5; D ambiguous. The receptor's source is an adult in good health. The CDR3 loop reads CASSETGRFLSRYSNQPQHF. The CDR3 nucleotides read TGTGCCAGCAGTGAAACCGGGAGATTCCTAAGCCGATATAGCAATCAGCCCCAGCATTTT.